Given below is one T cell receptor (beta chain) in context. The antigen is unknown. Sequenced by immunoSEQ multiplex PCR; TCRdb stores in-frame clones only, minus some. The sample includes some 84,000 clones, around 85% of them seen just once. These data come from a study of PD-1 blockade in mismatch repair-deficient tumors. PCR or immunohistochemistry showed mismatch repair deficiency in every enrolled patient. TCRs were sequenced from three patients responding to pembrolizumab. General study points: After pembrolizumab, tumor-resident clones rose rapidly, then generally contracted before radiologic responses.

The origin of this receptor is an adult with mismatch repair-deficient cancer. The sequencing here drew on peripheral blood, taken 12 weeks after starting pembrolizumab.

CDR3: CASTEMRANSYEQYF. In nucleotides, the CDR3 is TGTGCCAGCACAGAAATGCGCGCCAACTCCTACGAGCAGTACTTC. The chain carries TRBV6-6 and TRBJ2-7; no firm D call. Germline loops: CDR1 MNHNY, CDR2 SVGAGI (reference sequence). CDR3 length: 15 amino acids. V lost 7 bases to trimming and J lost 0 bases, with 16 bases between them.